The T cell receptor beta chain described here comes from a study of cytomegalovirus exposure and HLA in healthy donors. The CDR3 contains 14 residues. V shed 0 bases and J shed 4 bases, with 8 bases lying between them. The germline V gene encodes CDR1 SGHDT and CDR2 YYEEEE. As to this clone: Its cognate antigen is unknown.

The PCR employed 60 Vbeta primers together with 13 Jbeta primers. Profiled with immunoSEQ multiplex PCR; TCRdb holds only in-frame clones, not every one. The sample shows roughly 84,000 clones, approximately 80% of them seen only once. Study-wide results and limits: What a later analysis reportedly showed was that an Asian-associated ancestry cluster had fewer N-insertions than the approximately 700-donor mean.

This sequence joins TRBV5-6 and TRBJ2-1; tentatively, D is TRBD2 (5 bases). The TCR was taken from a human donor in good health. Input material: PBMCs. The CDR3 DNA reads as TGTGCCAGCAGCTTGGCCGGGAATTACAATGAGCAGTTCTTC. Translating it yields CASSLAGNYNEQFF. Filled out from reference TRBV5-6 and TRBJ2-1, the complete variable domain reads DAGVTQSPTHLIKTRGQQVTLRCSPKSGHDTVSWYQQALGQGPQFIFQYYEEEERQRGNFPDRFSGHQFPNYSSELNVNALLLGDSALYLCASSLAGNYNEQFFGPGTRLTVL.